Shown below are 5 T cell receptor beta chains from a single sample sequenced in a study of spatial heterogeneity in lung cancer. Regarding time point: sample taken at primary tumor resection. TCRdb reprocessed the 5' RACE reads with MiXCR, giving one entry per CDR3 protein. The top ten hold over 8.5% of the sample, which has 45,000 to 55,000 distinct CDR3 sequences, around 5.2% seen once. This sample comprised PBMCs, obtained at surgery. The receptors originated from a male donor with early-stage non-small cell lung cancer.

This clonotype has at least ten counts. The V call is TRBV29-1, the J call TRBJ2-7; D not resolved. This CDR3 has 12 residues. V was shortened by 5 bases and J by 0 bases, with 8 bases between the two germline ends. CDR1 and CDR2 (germline): SQVTM, ANQGSEA. CDR3 in amino acids: CSVKPSSYEQYF. The CDR3 bases are TGCAGCGTTAAACCTAGCTCCTACGAGCAGTACTTC.

Ten or more counts support this clonotype. The V call is TRBV20-1, the J call TRBJ2-7; TRBD2 matches at 8 bases. V lost 5 bases, J lost 5 bases, and 14 bases stayed unmatched. Germline CDR1 and CDR2: DFQATT and SNEGSKA (reference sequence). The CDR3 extends over 15 amino acids. The CDR3 bases are TGCAGTGCTCCGCAAACCGGGACTAGGAGCCACGAGCAGTACTTC. Translating it yields CSAPQTGTRSHEQYF.

This clonotype has at least ten counts. CDR3 sequence (DNA): TGTGCCAGCAGCGTAGGACCCGACAGGGGGCGGAATGAGCAGTACTTC. Amino acid sequence: CASSVGPDRGRNEQYF. This rearrangement joins TRBV9 to TRBJ2-7; 10 bases line up with TRBD1. In germline, CDR1 is SGDLS, CDR2 YYNGEE. V shed 0 bases, J shed 7 bases, and the junction held 10 bases outside the gene matches. There are 16 residues in the CDR3.

This clonotype has a count of ten or more. The CDR3 sequence: CASSVTGVKAFF. The CDR3 nucleotides are TGTGCCAGCAGTGTTACAGGGGTGAAAGCTTTCTTT. The chain joins TRBV2 to TRBJ1-1, with TRBD1 matching 7 bases. J gave up 9 bases and V 4 bases, and 5 bases lay outside the gene matches. The CDR3 consists of 12 residues. The germline V gene encodes CDR1 SNHLY and CDR2 FYNNEI.

This clonotype has ten or more counts. This chain joins TRBV20-1 and TRBJ1-1; the D is unclear. The CDR3 extends over 14 amino acids. The V gene's germline CDR1 is DFQATT and CDR2 SNEGSKA (reference sequence). The V end lost 6 bases, the J end lost 5 bases, and 19 bases lay between the germline ends. This CDR3 reads CSASSGSLRTEAFF. The CDR3 bases are TGCAGTGCCTCAAGCGGGTCTCTGAGGACTGAAGCTTTCTTT.